A single sample gave rise to the 31 T cell receptor beta chains below, sequenced in a study of PD-1 blockade in classical Hodgkin lymphoma. Patients all relapsed after autologous stem cell transplantation, and there was variation in brentuximab vedotin exposure. Libraries were prepared by immunoSEQ multiplex PCR; TCRdb keeps only in-frame clonotypes and omits some of them. The data contain roughly 25,000 clones, approximately 80% of them singletons. The sample was peripheral blood mononuclear cells (PBMCs), taken at baseline. All receptors derive from a human donor with classical Hodgkin lymphoma.

The sample holds one count of this clone. The CDR3 loop is CASSQDWRGATEAFF. The CDR3 nucleotides are TGCGCCAGCAGCCAAGACTGGCGGGGGGCGACTGAAGCTTTCTTT. The rearrangement links TRBV4-3 to TRBJ1-1; maybe TRBD1 (6 bases). The V end lost 0 bases, the J end lost 5 bases, and 13 bases lay between the germline ends. Germline V CDR1 and CDR2: LGHNA, YSLEER. This CDR3 has 15 residues.

J is TRBJ2-3 and V is TRBV15; TRBD1 might be the D (6 bases). The germline V gene has CDR1 LNHNV and CDR2 YYDKDF (reference sequence). CDR3 size: 16 residues. With 0 bases removed from V and 4 bases from J, the gap between germline ends came to 14 bases. Written as DNA, the CDR3 is TGTGCCACCAGCAGAGAAGGGACACGAGGACCAGATACGCAGTATTTT. Its protein product is CATSREGTRGPDTQYF.

Only one count was recorded for this clone. The J gene is TRBJ1-6, the V gene TRBV4-3; D unresolved. This CDR3 is built from 17 residues. V was shortened by 0 bases and J by 10 bases, with 19 bases between the two germline ends. Germline lookup yields CDR1 LGHNA and CDR2 YSLEER. In DNA, the CDR3 is TGCGCCAGCAGCCAAGATTTCCGGGCCCCCCCGGGGTCACCCCTCCACTTT. Translated: CASSQDFRAPPGSPLHF.

CDR3 loop: CAWNPGQGARGYTF. CDR3 DNA sequence: TGTGCCTGGAACCCGGGACAGGGGGCGAGAGGCTACACCTTC. The V gene is TRBV30, the J gene TRBJ1-2; the match to TRBD1 covers 12 bases. Unmatched junction bases numbered 8, after V lost 4 bases and J lost 8 bases. CDR1 and CDR2 from the germline V gene are GTSNPN and SVGIG (reference sequence). The length of the CDR3 is 14 residues.

This clone was counted a few times. V usage is TRBV19 and J usage is TRBJ1-1; tentative D call: TRBD1 (5 bases). Trimming pared 10 bases from V and 5 bases from J, leaving 11 bases between. Germline loops: CDR1 LNHDA, CDR2 SQIVND (reference sequence). CDR3 length: 11 amino acids. The CDR3 loop is CATHPGTEAFF. The CDR3 DNA reads as TGTGCCACCCATCCAGGGACTGAAGCTTTCTTT.

V gene TRBV28 combines with J gene TRBJ1-1, with D perhaps TRBD1 (6 bases). CDR3 length equals 16 residues. Germline V gives CDR1 MDHEN, CDR2 SYDVKM. V gave up 8 bases and J gave up 1 base, with 20 bases separating them. Here the CDR3 reads CASARAGGAGNTEAFF. CDR3 sequence (DNA): TGTGCCAGCGCTCGAGCCGGGGGGGCTGGGAACACTGAAGCTTTCTTT.

The rearrangement uses TRBV7-9 and TRBJ2-1; D remains unclear. Trimming shortened V by 2 bases and J by 14 bases, and 10 bases separated the two germline ends. This CDR3 has 11 residues. Germline CDR1 reads SEHNR; CDR2 reads FQNEAQ (reference sequence). The CDR3 protein is CASSLINSKFF. CDR3 nucleotide sequence: TGTGCCAGCAGCTTAATAAACAGCAAGTTCTTC.

The chain employs TRBV7-2 and TRBJ1-1; no clear D gene. The CDR3 sequence is 13 residues long. V was shortened by 4 bases and J by 6 bases, with 12 bases between the two germline ends. Germline V lookup: CDR1 SGHTA, CDR2 FQGNSA. For the CDR3, the DNA is TGTGCCAGCAGCTCGGTGCGCGCATCTGAAGCTTTCTTT. It yields the protein CASSSVRASEAFF. The full variable domain, in which reference TRBV7-2 and TRBJ1-1 provide the parts outside the CDR3, is GAGVSQSPSNKVTEKGKDVELRCDPISGHTALYWYRQSLGQGLEFLIYFQGNSAPDKSGLPSDRFSAERTGGSVSTLTIQRTQQEDSAVYLCASSSVRASEAFFGQGTRLTVV.

This clone was seen a handful of times. This rearrangement joins TRBV5-1 to TRBJ2-3, with TRBD1 matching 7 bases. The CDR3 runs to 15 residues. Germline loops: CDR1 SGHRS, CDR2 YFSETQ. V shed 4 bases and J 2 bases; nucleotides not matched to a gene: 7. In DNA form, the CDR3 reads TGCGCCAGCAGCCCGAGGGACAGTCACACAGATACGCAGTATTTT. Residues: CASSPRDSHTDTQYF.

The chain couples TRBV27 to TRBJ2-7; 7 bases line up with TRBD1. CDR3 size: 14 residues. Germline V gene lookup returns CDR1 MNHEY and CDR2 SMNVEV (reference sequence). The V gene end was trimmed by 4 bases and the J gene end by 4 bases; junction bases not matched to a gene: 7. The CDR3 DNA sequence: TGTGCCAGCAGTTCTGACAGGGTGGGATACGAGCAGTACTTC. It encodes CASSSDRVGYEQYF.

CDR3 sequence reads: CASSSGGSTDTQYF. DNA for the CDR3: TGCGCCAGCTCTAGCGGGGGAAGCACAGATACGCAGTATTTT. This chain connects TRBV5-1 to TRBJ2-3; 10 nucleotides agree with TRBD2. The junction had 2 bases not matched to a gene; V was cut back by 7 bases and J by 0 bases. This CDR3 region has 14 residues. The germline CDR1 and CDR2 sequences are SGHRS and YFSETQ.

The chain uses TRBV5-6 and TRBJ2-2; unclear D gene. V was trimmed by 0 bases and J by 6 bases, leaving 0 bases between them. CDR3 length: 11 amino acids. In germline, CDR1 is SGHDT, CDR2 YYEEEE. CDR3 sequence reads: CASSLAGELFF. The CDR3 DNA sequence: TGTGCCAGCAGCTTGGCCGGGGAGCTGTTTTTT.

The J gene is TRBJ2-7, the V gene TRBV5-1, with a tentative D call TRBD1 (5 bases). The V end lost 2 bases, the J end lost 2 bases, and 8 bases lay between the germline ends. Germline V gene sequence: CDR1 SGHRS, CDR2 YFSETQ. The CDR3 sequence is 13 residues long. The CDR3: CASSFRDTYEQYF. DNA for the CDR3: TGCGCCAGCAGCTTCAGGGATACCTACGAGCAGTACTTC.

V gene TRBV11-2 combines with J gene TRBJ1-6; D is perhaps TRBD1 (5 bases). Germline CDR1 reads SGHAT; CDR2 reads FQNNGV. The CDR3 is made up of 16 amino acids. V lost 1 base to trimming and J lost 7 bases, with 14 bases between them. CDR3 protein: CASSLAPTAINSPLHF. CDR3 coding DNA: TGTGCCAGCAGCTTAGCCCCGACAGCCATCAATTCACCCCTCCACTTT.

The V call is TRBV19, the J call TRBJ2-1, with unresolved D. Germline V CDR1 and CDR2: LNHDA, SQIVND (reference sequence). V lost 6 bases to trimming and J lost 1 base, with 10 bases between them. The CDR3 is 14 residues long. CDR3 amino acids: CASREPGSYNEQFF. The CDR3 DNA reads as TGTGCCAGTAGAGAGCCCGGATCCTACAATGAGCAGTTCTTC. The whole variable domain, filled in from reference TRBV19 and TRBJ2-1, reads DGGITQSPKYLFRKEGQNVTLSCEQNLNHDAMYWYRQDPGQGLRLIYYSQIVNDFQKGDIAEGYSVSREKKESFPLTVTSAQKNPTAFYLCASREPGSYNEQFFGPGTRLTVL.

The J gene is TRBJ2-6, the V gene TRBV4-2; 9 nucleotides agree with TRBD1. In germline, CDR1 is LGHNA, CDR2 YNFKEQ. The CDR3 has 18 residues. V shed 1 base and J 1 base; nucleotides not matched to a gene: 5. CDR3 bases: TGTGCCAGCAGCCAAGCCGGGACAGGGCCATCTGGGGCCAACGTCCTGACTTTC. Amino acids: CASSQAGTGPSGANVLTF.

The V and J genes are TRBV6-1 and TRBJ2-7, with 8 bases fitting TRBD1. The CDR3 runs to 13 residues. The germline V gene encodes CDR1 MNHNS and CDR2 SASEGT. V lost 4 bases to trimming and J lost 3 bases; unmatched junction nucleotides: 2. The CDR3 loop reads CASSGTGIYEQYF. DNA of the CDR3: TGTGCCAGCAGTGGGACAGGGATCTACGAGCAGTACTTC.

The V gene is TRBV6-5, the J gene TRBJ1-2, with 9 bases aligning to TRBD1. After removal of 5 bases from V and 7 bases from J, the junction contained 8 bases not matched to a gene. The CDR3 is made up of 14 amino acids. Germline V gene lookup returns CDR1 MNHEY and CDR2 SVGAGI. CDR3 nucleotide sequence: TGTGCCAGCAGTAACCGACAGGGGGTCGGTGGCTACACCTTC. This codes for CASSNRQGVGGYTF.

The table lists this clone with a few counts. CDR3 protein: CASSFRGQVRRFF. The CDR3 DNA sequence: TGTGCCAGCAGCTTTAGGGGACAGGTTAGGAGGTTCTTC. The chain recombines TRBV11-2 with TRBJ2-1; 8 nucleotides match TRBD1. From germline, CDR1 is SGHAT and CDR2 FQNNGV. V shed 3 bases, J shed 15 bases, and the junction held 10 bases outside the gene matches. The CDR3 loop spans 13 amino acids.

The J gene is TRBJ2-5, the V gene TRBV4-1, with D possibly TRBD2 on 5 matching bases. This CDR3 has 18 amino acids. Per germline, CDR1 MGHRA and CDR2 YSYEKL. Trimming stripped 4 bases from V and 0 bases from J, with 21 bases between. The CDR3 DNA reads as TGCGCCAGCAGCCCAACCTTCGGTCCTCGCGGGCACCAAGAGACCCAGTACTTC. The encoded protein is CASSPTFGPRGHQETQYF.

The chain links TRBV20-1 to TRBJ2-1, with D unclear. V was pared by 6 bases and J by 8 bases, with 11 bases between. The CDR3 is 11 residues long. Germline V lookup: CDR1 DFQATT, CDR2 SNEGSKA (reference sequence). The CDR3 is CSARVDDEQFF. CDR3 bases: TGCAGTGCCCGAGTGGACGATGAGCAGTTCTTC.

V and J are TRBV18 and TRBJ1-2, with D tentatively TRBD1 (6 bases). Trimming left V 2 bases short and J 6 bases short, with 16 bases between. Germline lookup yields CDR1 KGHSH and CDR2 LQKENI. CDR3 length equals 15 residues. CDR3 sequence reads: CASSPYRDTDNGYTF. CDR3 sequence (DNA): TGTGCCAGCTCACCATACCGGGACACGGATAATGGCTACACCTTC.

This clone has only a few counts. J is TRBJ2-1 and V is TRBV7-6, with D perhaps matching TRBD1 or TRBD2 (5 bases each). Trimming removed 5 bases at V and 2 bases at J, with 10 bases between. CDR3 length: 14 amino acids. Per the germline V gene, CDR1 is SGHVS and CDR2 is FNYEAQ. This CDR3 is CASSPSGPYNEQFF. For the CDR3, the DNA is TGTGCCAGCAGCCCCTCGGGGCCCTACAATGAGCAGTTCTTC. Complete variable domain (other parts from reference TRBV7-6 and TRBJ2-1): GAGVSQSPRYKVTKRGQDVALRCDPISGHVSLYWYRQALGQGPEFLTYFNYEAQQDKSGLPNDRFSAERPEGSISTLTIQRTEQRDSAMYRCASSPSGPYNEQFFGPGTRLTVL.

The chain carries TRBV10-3 and TRBJ2-5; D may be TRBD1 or TRBD2 (6 bases each). V lost 5 bases and J 4 bases, leaving 17 bases between the germline ends. Germline V gene lookup returns CDR1 ENHRY and CDR2 SYGVKD. This CDR3 has 15 amino acids. The CDR3 DNA reads TGTGCCATCAGTCCTACCCCGGGGGCGGGAGAGACCCAGTACTTC. It specifies CAISPTPGAGETQYF.

The chain combines TRBV11-2 with TRBJ2-5, with D unclear. Germline V gene lookup returns CDR1 SGHAT and CDR2 FQNNGV. Trimming removed 1 base at V and 5 bases at J, with 11 bases between. This CDR3 is built from 14 residues. CDR3 loop: CASSLVRGQETQYF. CDR3 DNA: TGTGCCAGCAGCTTAGTGCGAGGTCAGGAGACCCAGTACTTC.

The chain joins TRBV5-5 to TRBJ2-3; no definite D call. The CDR3 covers 13 residues. The germline V gene encodes CDR1 SGHKS and CDR2 YYEKEE (reference sequence). The germline V and J ends were trimmed by 1 base and 3 bases, with 6 bases remaining between them. The CDR3 protein is CASSLPPTDTQYF. The CDR3 DNA follows: TGTGCCAGCAGCTTGCCCCCAACAGATACGCAGTATTTT.

This clone showed up just a few times. The chain has TRBV30 and TRBJ1-1; 7 nucleotides align to TRBD1. CDR3 length: 11 residues. CDR1 is GTSNPN and CDR2 is SVGIG in the germline V gene (reference sequence). Germline trimming cut 6 bases from V and 7 bases from J; bases unmatched to any gene: 5. The chain's CDR3 is CACRDRSEAFF. As DNA, the CDR3 is TGTGCCTGCCGGGACAGAAGTGAAGCTTTCTTT. Drawing the rest from reference TRBV30 and TRBJ1-1, the complete variable domain is SQTIHQWPATLVQPVGSPLSLECTVEGTSNPNLYWYRQAAGRGLQLLFYSVGIGQISSEVPQNLSASRPQDRQFILSSKKLLLSDSGFYLCACRDRSEAFFGQGTRLTVV.

This clone has a single count. The chain employs TRBV5-1 and TRBJ2-3; D is unresolved. Germline-derived CDR1 and CDR2 are SGHRS and YFSETQ. V was trimmed by 2 bases and J by 1 base, leaving 11 bases between them. The CDR3 is made up of 15 amino acids. The CDR3 DNA is TGCGCCAGCAGCTTCAGACCCTCGGGCACAGATACGCAGTATTTT. Protein product: CASSFRPSGTDTQYF.

This clone was counted a single time. V and J are TRBV4-3 and TRBJ2-5; D gene ambiguous. The DNA end is more similar to TRBJ2-7, so the J call may be wrong. This CDR3 region has 15 residues. The germline V gene encodes CDR1 LGHNA and CDR2 YSLEER. CDR3 sequence: CASSQDLGNRDEQYF. DNA for the CDR3: TGCGCCAGCAGCCAAGATCTAGGTAACCGGGACGAGCAGTACTTC.

The chain joins TRBV18 to TRBJ1-1; a weak D match, TRBD1 (6 bases). The germline V gene encodes CDR1 KGHSH and CDR2 LQKENI. The V end was cut by 3 bases, the J end by 2 bases, with 7 bases between. CDR3 length: 13 residues. The CDR3 reads CASSPGQNTEAFF. CDR3 in DNA: TGTGCCAGCTCACCGGGACAAAACACTGAAGCTTTCTTT.

The rearrangement links TRBV19 to TRBJ1-5, with 8 bases matching TRBD1. Unmatched junction bases numbered 5, after V lost 3 bases and J lost 7 bases. CDR1 and CDR2 (germline): LNHDA, SQIVND (reference sequence). The CDR3 covers 14 residues. The CDR3 spells CASSIDRGGQPQHF. CDR3 bases: TGTGCCAGTAGTATTGACAGGGGAGGGCAGCCCCAGCATTTT.